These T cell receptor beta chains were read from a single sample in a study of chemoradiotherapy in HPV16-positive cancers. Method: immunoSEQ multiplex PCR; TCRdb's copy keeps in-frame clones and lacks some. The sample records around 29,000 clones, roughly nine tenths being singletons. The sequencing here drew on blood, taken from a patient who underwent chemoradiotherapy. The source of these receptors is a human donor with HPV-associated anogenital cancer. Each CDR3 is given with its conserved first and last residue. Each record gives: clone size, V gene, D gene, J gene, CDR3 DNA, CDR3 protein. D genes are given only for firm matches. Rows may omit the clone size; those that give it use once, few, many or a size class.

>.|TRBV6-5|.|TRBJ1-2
TGTGCCAGCAGTCGGACGCCCTCCTATGGCTACACCTTC
CASSRTPSYGYTF
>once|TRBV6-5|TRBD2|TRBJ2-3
TGTGCCAGCACTCAGGCTAGCGGGGGGCCGGATACGCAGTATTTT
CASTQASGGPDTQYF
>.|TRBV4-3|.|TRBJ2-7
TGCGCCAGCAGCCAAGAATTTGGGGGTCGGAACGAGCAGTACTTC
CASSQEFGGRNEQYF
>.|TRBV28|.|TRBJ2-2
TGTGCCAGCAGTTCCCCCGGGGAGCTGTTTTTT
CASSSPGELFF
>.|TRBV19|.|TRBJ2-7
TGTGCCAGTAAGAAGGGCCCTTCGGGGATGGGGGAGCAGTACTTC
CASKKGPSGMGEQYF
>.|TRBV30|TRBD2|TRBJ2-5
TGTGCCTGGAGTGTATATCTCCCTAGCGGCTACCAAGAGACCCAGTACTTC
CAWSVYLPSGYQETQYF
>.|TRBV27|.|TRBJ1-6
TGTGCCAGCAGTTTATTGGTGAGAACGCCCCTCCACTTT
CASSLLVRTPLHF
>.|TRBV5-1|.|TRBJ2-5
TGCGCCAGCAGCTTGGCCCAGGGGAGAGAGACCCAGTACTTC
CASSLAQGRETQYF
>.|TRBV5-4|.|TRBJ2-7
TGTGCCAGCAGCCTGGGCTTTTCTTCCTACGAGCAGTACTTC
CASSLGFSSYEQYF
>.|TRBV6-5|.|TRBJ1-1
TGTGCCAGCAGTTACTCGCAGGGGATCAACACTGAAGCTTTCTTT
CASSYSQGINTEAFF
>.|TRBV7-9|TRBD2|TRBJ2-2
TGTGCCAGCAGCTCCTCGGCTAGCGGGAGTAACGGGGAGCTGTTTTTT
CASSSSASGSNGELFF
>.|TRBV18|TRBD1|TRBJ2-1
TGTGCCAGCTCACCCCGACAGGGGGCTACCTTGGAGCAGTTCTTC
CASSPRQGATLEQFF
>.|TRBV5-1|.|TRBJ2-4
TGCGCCAGCAGAGGGGTGGGTGACGGCATTCAGTACTTC
CASRGVGDGIQYF
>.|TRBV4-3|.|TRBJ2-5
TGCGCCAGCAGCAAGGGAGAATGGGCAGTCCAAGAGACCCAGTACTTC
CASSKGEWAVQETQYF
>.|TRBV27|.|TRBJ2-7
TGTGCCAGCAGTATCAAACAGAACTACGAGCAGTACTTC
CASSIKQNYEQYF
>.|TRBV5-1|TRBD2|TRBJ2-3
TGCGCCAGCAGCCCTACCTTAGCGGGAGAGACAGATACGCAGTATTTT
CASSPTLAGETDTQYF
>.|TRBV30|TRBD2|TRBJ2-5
TGTGCCTGGAGTACCCCGGGACTAGCGGTTGAAGAGACCCAGTACTTC
CAWSTPGLAVEETQYF
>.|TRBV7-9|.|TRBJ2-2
TGTGCCAGCAGCTTAGTTGGGGGGCGTTTCAAAAGCACCGGGGAGCTGTTTTTT
CASSLVGGRFKSTGELFF
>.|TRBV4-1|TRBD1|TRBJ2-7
TGCGCCAGCAGTACCGGGACAGACAACTACGAGCAGTACTTC
CASSTGTDNYEQYF
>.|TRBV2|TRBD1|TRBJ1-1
TGTGCCAGCAGCCTACAGGGGCGGACTGAAGCTTTCTTT
CASSLQGRTEAFF
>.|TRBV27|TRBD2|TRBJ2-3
TGTGCCAGCAGTTTCAGAGAACCCTCGGGACTAGCGGGAGGGCCGAATACGCAGTATTTT
CASSFREPSGLAGGPNTQYF
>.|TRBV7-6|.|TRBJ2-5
TGTGCCAGCAGCTTACCCTTCTCCGGCCAAGAGACCCAGTACTTC
CASSLPFSGQETQYF
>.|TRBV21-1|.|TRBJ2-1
TGTGCCAGCAGCAAAAATGAGCAGTTCTTC
CASSKNEQFF
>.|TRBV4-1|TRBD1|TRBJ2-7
TGCGCCAGCAGCCACCCCGGAGGGGACAGGCTCCCCTACGAGCAGTACTTC
CASSHPGGDRLPYEQYF
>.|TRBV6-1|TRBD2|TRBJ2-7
TGTGCCAGCAAGCGGGAGGAAGAGAACGAGCAGTACTTC
CASKREEENEQYF
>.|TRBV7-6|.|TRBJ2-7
TGTGCCAGCAGCTTAGTGGCAGGGGAAGGTTCCTACGAGCAGTACTTC
CASSLVAGEGSYEQYF
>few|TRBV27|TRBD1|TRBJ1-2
TGTGCCAGCGCCCGGGACAGTGAGTACTATGGCTACACCTTC
CASARDSEYYGYTF
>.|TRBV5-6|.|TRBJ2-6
TGTGCCAGCAGCTTGGTTGCGGGGGCCAACGTCCTGACTTTC
CASSLVAGANVLTF
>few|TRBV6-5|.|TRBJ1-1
TGTGCCAGCAGTTACTATGCAGGGGCATGGGAGGAAGCTTTCTTT
CASSYYAGAWEEAFF
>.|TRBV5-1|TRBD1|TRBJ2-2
TGCGCCAGCAGCTTTCTGGACAGGGGGTCCGGGGAGCTGTTTTTT
CASSFLDRGSGELFF
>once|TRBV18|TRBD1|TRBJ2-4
TGTGCCAGCTCACCAGGACAGGGGGAGAACATTCAGTACTTC
CASSPGQGENIQYF
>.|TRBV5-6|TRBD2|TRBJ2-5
TGTGCCAGCAGCCTGATCCCCGGGACTAGGGGCGAGACCCAGTACTTC
CASSLIPGTRGETQYF
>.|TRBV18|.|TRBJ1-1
TGTGCCAGCTCATACGACAGACATGAAGCTTTCTTT
CASSYDRHEAFF
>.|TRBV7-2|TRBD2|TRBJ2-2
TGTGCCAGCAGCCCCAACACCGGGACTAGCGGAACCGGGGAGCTGTTTTTT
CASSPNTGTSGTGELFF
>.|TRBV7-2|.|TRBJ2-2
TGTGCCAGCAGCTTAGGGCTACCGAACACCGGGGAGCTGTTTTTT
CASSLGLPNTGELFF
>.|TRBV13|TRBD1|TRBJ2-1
TGTGCCAGCAGCTCGCTGAGGACAGGGGGCGGCGATGAGCAGTTCTTC
CASSSLRTGGGDEQFF
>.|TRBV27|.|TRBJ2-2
TGTGCCAGCAGTTCCGGTACCACGAACACCGGGGAGCTGTTTTTT
CASSSGTTNTGELFF
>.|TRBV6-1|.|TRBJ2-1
TGTGCCAGCAGTGGAGAGTACTGGTGGGGCAATGAGCAGTTCTTC
CASSGEYWWGNEQFF
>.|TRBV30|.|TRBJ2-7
TGTGCCTGGAGCGACGGCAGCTCCTACGAGCAGTACTTC
CAWSDGSSYEQYF
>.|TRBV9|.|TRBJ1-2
TGTGCCAGCAGCGTGGCAGAGAGTTATGGCTACACCTTC
CASSVAESYGYTF
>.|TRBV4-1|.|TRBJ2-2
TGCGCCAGCAGCCAAGCGTCAGGATACACCGGGGAGCTGTTTTTT
CASSQASGYTGELFF